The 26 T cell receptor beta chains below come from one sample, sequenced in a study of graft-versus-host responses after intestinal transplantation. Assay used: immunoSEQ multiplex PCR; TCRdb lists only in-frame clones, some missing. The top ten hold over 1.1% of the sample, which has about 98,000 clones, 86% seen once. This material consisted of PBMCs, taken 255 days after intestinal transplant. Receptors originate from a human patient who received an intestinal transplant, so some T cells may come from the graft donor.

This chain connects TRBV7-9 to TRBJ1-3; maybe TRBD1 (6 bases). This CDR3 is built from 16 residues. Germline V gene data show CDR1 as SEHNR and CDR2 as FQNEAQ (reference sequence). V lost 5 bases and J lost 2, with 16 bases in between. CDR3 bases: TGTGCCAGCAGCCCCACTACAGGGAACCCTGGAAACACCATATATTTT. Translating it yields CASSPTTGNPGNTIYF.

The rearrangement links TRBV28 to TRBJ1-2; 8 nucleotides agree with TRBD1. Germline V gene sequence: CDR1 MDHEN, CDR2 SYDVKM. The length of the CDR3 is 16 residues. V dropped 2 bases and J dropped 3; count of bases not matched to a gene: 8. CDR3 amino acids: CASSLAGGQFDYGYTF. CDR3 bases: TGTGCCAGCAGTTTAGCAGGGGGCCAGTTCGACTATGGCTACACCTTC.

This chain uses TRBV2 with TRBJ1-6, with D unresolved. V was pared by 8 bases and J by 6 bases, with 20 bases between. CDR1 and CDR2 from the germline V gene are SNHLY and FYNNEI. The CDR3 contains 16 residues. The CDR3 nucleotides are TGTGCCAGCCACGAGCTGGGCGGCCTTTCTAATTCACCCCTCCACTTT. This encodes CASHELGGLSNSPLHF. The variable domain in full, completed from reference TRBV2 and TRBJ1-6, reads EPEVTQTPSHQVTQMGQEVILRCVPISNHLYFYWYRQILGQKVEFLVSFYNNEISEKSEIFDDQFSVERPDGSNFTLKIRSTKLEDSAMYFCASHELGGLSNSPLHFGNGTRLTVT.

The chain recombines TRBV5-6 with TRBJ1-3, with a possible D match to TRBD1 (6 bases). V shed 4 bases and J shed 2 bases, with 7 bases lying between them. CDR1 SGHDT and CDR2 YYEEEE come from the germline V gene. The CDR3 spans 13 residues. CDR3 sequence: CASSRGTGNTIYF. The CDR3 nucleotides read TGTGCCAGCAGCAGGGGGACTGGAAACACCATATATTTT.

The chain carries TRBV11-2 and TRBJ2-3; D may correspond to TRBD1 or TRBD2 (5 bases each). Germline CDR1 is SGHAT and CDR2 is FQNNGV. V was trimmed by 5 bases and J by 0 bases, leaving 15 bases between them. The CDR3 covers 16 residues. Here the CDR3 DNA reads TGTGCCAGCAGCCTCTTAGCGAGGGGTAGCACAGATACGCAGTATTTT. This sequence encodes CASSLLARGSTDTQYF.

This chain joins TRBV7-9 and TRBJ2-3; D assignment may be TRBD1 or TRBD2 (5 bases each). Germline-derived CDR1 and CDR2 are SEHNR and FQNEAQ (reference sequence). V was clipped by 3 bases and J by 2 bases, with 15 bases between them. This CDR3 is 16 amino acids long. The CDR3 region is CASSFWGRTHTDTQYF. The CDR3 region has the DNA TGTGCCAGCAGCTTCTGGGGCCGGACTCACACAGATACGCAGTATTTT.

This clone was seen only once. The CDR3 DNA reads TGTGCCAGTAGTCCCAGTATTACGAATGGCTACACCTTC. It encodes CASSPSITNGYTF. The chain joins TRBV19 to TRBJ1-2; no clear D. V lost 5 bases to trimming and J lost 6 bases, with 13 bases between them. CDR3 length equals 13 residues. Per germline, CDR1 LNHDA and CDR2 SQIVND (reference sequence).

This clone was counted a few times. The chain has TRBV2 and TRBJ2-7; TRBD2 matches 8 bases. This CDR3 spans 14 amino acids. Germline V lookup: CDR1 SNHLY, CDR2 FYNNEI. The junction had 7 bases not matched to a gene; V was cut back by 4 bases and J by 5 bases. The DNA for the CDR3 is TGTGCCAGCAGTGGGGTGACTAGCGCCGACGAGCAGTACTTC. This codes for CASSGVTSADEQYF.

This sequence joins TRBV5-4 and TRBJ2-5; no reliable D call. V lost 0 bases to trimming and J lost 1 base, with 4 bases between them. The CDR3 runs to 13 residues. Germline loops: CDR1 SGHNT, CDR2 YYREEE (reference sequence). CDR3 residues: CASSLAVQETQYF. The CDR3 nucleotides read TGTGCCAGCAGCTTGGCAGTCCAAGAGACCCAGTACTTC.

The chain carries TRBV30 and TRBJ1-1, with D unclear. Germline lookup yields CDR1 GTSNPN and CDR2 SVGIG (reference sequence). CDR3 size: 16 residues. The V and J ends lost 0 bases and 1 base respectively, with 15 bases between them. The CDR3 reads CAWSVRPPISNTEAFF. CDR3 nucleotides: TGTGCCTGGAGTGTAAGGCCCCCCATTTCGAACACTGAAGCTTTCTTT.

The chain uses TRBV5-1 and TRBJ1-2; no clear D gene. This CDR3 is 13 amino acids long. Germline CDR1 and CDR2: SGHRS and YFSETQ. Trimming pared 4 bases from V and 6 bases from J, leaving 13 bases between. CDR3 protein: CASSMAPRDGYTF. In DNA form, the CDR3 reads TGCGCCAGCAGCATGGCTCCTCGGGATGGCTACACCTTC.

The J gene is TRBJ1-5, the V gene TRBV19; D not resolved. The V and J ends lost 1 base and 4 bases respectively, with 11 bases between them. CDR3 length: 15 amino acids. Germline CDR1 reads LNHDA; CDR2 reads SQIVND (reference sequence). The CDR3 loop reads CASSIGDLPNQPQHF. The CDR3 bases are TGTGCCAGTAGTATAGGCGACCTCCCGAATCAGCCCCAGCATTTT.

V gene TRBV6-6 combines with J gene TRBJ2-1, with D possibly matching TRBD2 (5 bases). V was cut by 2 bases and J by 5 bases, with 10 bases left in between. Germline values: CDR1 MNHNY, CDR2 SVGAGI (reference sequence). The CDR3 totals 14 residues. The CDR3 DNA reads TGTGCCAGCAGTTACCTAGACGGGAACAATGAGCAGTTCTTC. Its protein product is CASSYLDGNNEQFF.

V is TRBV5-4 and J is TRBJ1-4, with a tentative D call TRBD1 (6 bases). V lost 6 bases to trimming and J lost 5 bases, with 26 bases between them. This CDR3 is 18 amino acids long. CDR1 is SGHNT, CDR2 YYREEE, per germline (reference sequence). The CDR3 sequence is CASTRGGAAPTGNEKLFF. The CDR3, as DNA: TGTGCCAGCACGAGAGGGGGAGCGGCACCAACAGGAAATGAAAAACTGTTTTTT.

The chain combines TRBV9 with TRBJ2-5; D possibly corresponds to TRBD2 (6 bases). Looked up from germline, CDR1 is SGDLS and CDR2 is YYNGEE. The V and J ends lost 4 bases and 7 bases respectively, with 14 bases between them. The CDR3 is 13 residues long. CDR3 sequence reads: CASSPRQGGTQYF. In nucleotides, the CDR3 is TGTGCCAGCAGCCCCCGCCAGGGAGGGACCCAGTACTTC.

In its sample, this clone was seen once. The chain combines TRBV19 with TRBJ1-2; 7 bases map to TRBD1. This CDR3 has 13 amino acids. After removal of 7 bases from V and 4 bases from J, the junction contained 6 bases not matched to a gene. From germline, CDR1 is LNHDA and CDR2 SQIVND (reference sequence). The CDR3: CASTFGTVYGYTF. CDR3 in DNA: TGTGCCAGTACATTCGGGACAGTCTATGGCTACACCTTC.

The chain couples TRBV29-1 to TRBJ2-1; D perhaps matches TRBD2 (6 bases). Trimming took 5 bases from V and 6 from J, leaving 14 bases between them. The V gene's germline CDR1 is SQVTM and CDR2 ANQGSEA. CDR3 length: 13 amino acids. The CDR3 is CSVYPGESNEQFF. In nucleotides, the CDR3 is TGCAGCGTTTACCCGGGAGAGTCCAATGAGCAGTTCTTC.

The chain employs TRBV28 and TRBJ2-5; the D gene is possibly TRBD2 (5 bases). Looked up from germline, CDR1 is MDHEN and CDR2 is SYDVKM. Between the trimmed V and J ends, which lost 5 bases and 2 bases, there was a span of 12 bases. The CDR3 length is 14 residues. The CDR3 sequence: CASSLAENQETQYF. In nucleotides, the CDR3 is TGTGCCAGCAGTCTAGCTGAAAATCAAGAGACCCAGTACTTC.

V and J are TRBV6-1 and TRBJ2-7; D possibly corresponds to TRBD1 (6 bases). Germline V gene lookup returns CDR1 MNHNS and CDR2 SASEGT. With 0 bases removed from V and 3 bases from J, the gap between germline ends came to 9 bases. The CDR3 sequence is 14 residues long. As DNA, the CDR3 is TGTGCCAGCAGTGAAGCCGGCAGGGGCTACGAGCAGTACTTC. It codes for CASSEAGRGYEQYF.

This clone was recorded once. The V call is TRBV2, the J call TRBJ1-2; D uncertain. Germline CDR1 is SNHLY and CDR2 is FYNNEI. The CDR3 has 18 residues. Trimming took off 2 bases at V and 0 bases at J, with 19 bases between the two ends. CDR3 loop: CASSEQGFRRKTNYGYTF. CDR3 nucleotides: TGTGCCAGCAGTGAACAAGGATTCAGACGGAAAACTAACTATGGCTACACCTTC.

The chain's CDR3 is CASSQAFLSDQPQHF. The CDR3, as DNA: TGCGCCAGCAGCCAAGCATTCCTGAGCGATCAGCCCCAGCATTTT. The rearrangement links TRBV4-1 to TRBJ1-5; D remains ambiguous. This CDR3 has 15 amino acids. The V end lost 1 base, the J end lost 5 bases, and 12 bases lay between the germline ends. The germline V gene encodes CDR1 MGHRA and CDR2 YSYEKL.

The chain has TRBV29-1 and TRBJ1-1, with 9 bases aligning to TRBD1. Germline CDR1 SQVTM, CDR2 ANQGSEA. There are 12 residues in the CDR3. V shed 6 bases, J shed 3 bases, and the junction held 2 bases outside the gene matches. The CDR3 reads CSVHRGHTEAFF. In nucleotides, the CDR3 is TGCAGCGTGCACAGGGGGCACACTGAAGCTTTCTTT.

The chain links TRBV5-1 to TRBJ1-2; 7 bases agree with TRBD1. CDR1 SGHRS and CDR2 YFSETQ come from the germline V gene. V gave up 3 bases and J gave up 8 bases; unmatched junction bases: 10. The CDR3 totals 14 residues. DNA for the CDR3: TGCGCCAGCAGCTCAACCGCACTACAGGGGGGCTACACCTTC. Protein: CASSSTALQGGYTF.

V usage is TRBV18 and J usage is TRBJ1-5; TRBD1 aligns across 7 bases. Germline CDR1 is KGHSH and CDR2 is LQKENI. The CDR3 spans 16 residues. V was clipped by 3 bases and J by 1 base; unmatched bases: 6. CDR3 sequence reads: CASSPPGGRSNQPQHF. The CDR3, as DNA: TGTGCCAGCTCACCCCCAGGGGGTAGGAGCAATCAGCCCCAGCATTTT.

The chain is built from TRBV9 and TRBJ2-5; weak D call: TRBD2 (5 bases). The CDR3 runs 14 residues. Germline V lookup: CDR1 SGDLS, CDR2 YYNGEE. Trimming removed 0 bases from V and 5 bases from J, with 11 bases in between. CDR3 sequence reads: CASSVAPAVETQYF. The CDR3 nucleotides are TGTGCCAGCAGCGTAGCACCAGCGGTGGAGACCCAGTACTTC.

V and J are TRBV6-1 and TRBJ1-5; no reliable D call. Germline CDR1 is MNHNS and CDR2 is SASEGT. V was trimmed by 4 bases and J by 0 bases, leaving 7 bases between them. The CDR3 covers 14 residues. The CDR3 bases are TGTGCCAGCAGTGGTTGGGGTAGCAATCAGCCCCAGCATTTT. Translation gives CASSGWGSNQPQHF.